This T cell receptor beta chain was retrieved from a study of cytomegalovirus exposure and HLA in healthy donors. Study results and limitations: A link between a missense DCLRE1C variant and TCR beta V- and J-gene trimming emerged from a later analysis. Relative to equally common others, HLA-associated TCR beta chains showed greater clonal expansion in a later analysis.

Researchers ran the PCR with 60 Vbeta and 13 Jbeta primers. Sequencing was performed with immunoSEQ multiplex PCR; in TCRdb, only in-frame clones are kept and a portion is missing. The table includes some 94,000 clones, less than 70% detected once. Concerning this clone itself: Its antigen is still unknown.

The sample taken for sequencing was PBMCs. The receptor comes from a man aged 45-65 years in good health and CMV-seronegative.

The CDR3 region is CASSTGGSTDTQYF. CDR3 in DNA: TGTGCCAGCAGTACGGGGGGGAGCACAGATACGCAGTATTTT. This chain joins TRBV2 and TRBJ2-3, with 8 bases that match TRBD2. This CDR3 region has 14 residues. Per germline, CDR1 SNHLY and CDR2 FYNNEI. J was trimmed by 0 bases and V by 5 bases; bases with no gene match: 1.